The entry below describes one T cell receptor beta chain. No cognate antigen has been identified for it. Base qualities were left out, and no much larger clone turns up one base away. This sample is drawn from a study of blood T cell repertoires in COVID-19 (TCRdb year 2020). Background on the whole study: Collaborator samples came from the United States, Italy and Spain and covered acute and convalescent phases of COVID-19. A freely available public database, intended as a resource for researchers studying the immune response to SARS-CoV-2, is where the repertoires were released. The sample metadata nearly always contained a de-identified subject ID, COVID-19 status, age in years and sex. Samples came from the ongoing ImmuneRACE study (first 160 participants) plus 1,254 subjects from 6 global collaborators. Where available, HLA class I and class II types were taken from metadata supplied by the sample provider and were not determined by assay-based typing. The prospective study material was composed of cDNA or gDNA derived from T cells, B-cell-depleted T cells, or PBMCs. The dataset comprised deeply sampled blood TCRbeta repertoires from subjects exposed to, actively infected with, or recovered from COVID-19. Summary of the overall study and its limitations: The amount of clinical and demographic metadata varied by source and participant and was provided uncurated.

TCRbeta CDR3 regions were amplified from genomic DNA using the immunoSEQ Assay, a bias-controlled multiplex PCR. In the original analysis: Within the assay, amplification of reference gene primers was used to estimate how many nucleated cells each sample contained. To quantify the absolute abundance of each unique TCRbeta CDR3 rearrangement, sequence reads were collapsed and filtered. Productive Simpson clonality was computed per sample as the square root of Simpson's diversity index over productive rearrangements. Imported from immuneACCESS, the table was reduced by TCRdb to in-frame sequences with V and J called. These copies leave out some clones; in studies compared against another copy, an unresolved V gene accounts for under half, and the cause of the remainder is not known. That table is the source of V, J and clone size, and D and trimming were worked out from the DNA. The table for this sample lists under 200,000 clones; about 74% of them were counted only once. In total, the top ten clones hold 3% of the sample.

Whole blood was collected in K2EDTA tubes by collaborating institutions according to the institutions' own protocols. For TCRbeta analysis, collaborators shipped samples in one of three forms: frozen whole blood, isolated PBMCs, or DNA extracted from either of those sample types. Trimming removed 5 bases from V and 3 bases from J; the gene matches leave 12 bases unexplained. Reading from cysteine to phenylalanine, the CDR3 counts 16 amino acids. Here the CDR3 DNA is all that survives: 48 bases in frame from base 1. CDR1 and CDR2, per the germline V gene, are MDHEN and SYDVKM. Recombination linked TRBV28 to TRBJ2-7, with TRBD1 matching 8 junction bases. The origin of this receptor is a woman aged 80 or over with acute or convalescent COVID-19. Input material: peripheral blood. The CDR3 reads as follows: CASSLSGTGGYYEQYF. The DNA sequence is given as TGTGCCAGCAGTCTATCCGGGACAGGAGGATACTACGAGCAGTACTTC. The full variable domain, completed from the reference TRBV28 and TRBJ2-7 proteins outside the CDR3, reads DVKVTQSSRYLVKRTGEKVFLECVQDMDHENMFWYRQDPGLGLRLIYFSYDVKMKEKGDIPEGYSVSREKKERFSLILESASTNQTSMYLCASSLSGTGGYYEQYFGPGTRLTVT.